This T cell receptor (beta chain) was profiled in a study of cytomegalovirus exposure and HLA in healthy donors. Overall study results and limits: A link between a missense DCLRE1C variant and TCR beta V- and J-gene trimming emerged from a later analysis.

On this clone: The antigen remains unidentified.

A multiplex PCR was run with 60 Vbeta primers and 13 Jbeta primers. The data were produced by immunoSEQ multiplex PCR, yet TCRdb's version contains in-frame clones alone and is incomplete. This table has about 76,000 clones, about three quarters appearing once. J gave up 5 bases and V 5 bases, and 10 bases lay outside the gene matches. The CDR3 spans 15 residues. The germline V gene has CDR1 MNHNS and CDR2 SASEGT. The sequence was obtained from a male donor in good health and CMV-seropositive. The chain is built from TRBV6-1 and TRBJ2-5; 8 nucleotides line up with TRBD2. Sequencing used PBMCs. CDR3 sequence (DNA): TGTGCCAGCAGTTTTCAAGCGGGAGTGGGGGAGACCCAGTACTTC. Translating gives CASSFQAGVGETQYF.